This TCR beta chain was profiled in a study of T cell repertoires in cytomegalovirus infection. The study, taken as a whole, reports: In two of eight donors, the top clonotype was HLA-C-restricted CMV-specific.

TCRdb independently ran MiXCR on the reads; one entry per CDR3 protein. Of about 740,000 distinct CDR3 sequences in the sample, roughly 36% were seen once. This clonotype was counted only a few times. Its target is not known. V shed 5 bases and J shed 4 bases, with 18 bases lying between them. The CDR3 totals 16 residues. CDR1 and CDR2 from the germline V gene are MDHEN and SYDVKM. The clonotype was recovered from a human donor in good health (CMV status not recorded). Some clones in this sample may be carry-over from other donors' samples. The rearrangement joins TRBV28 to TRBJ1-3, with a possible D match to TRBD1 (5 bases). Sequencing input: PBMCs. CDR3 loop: CASSPFRGARGNTIYF. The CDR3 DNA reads TGTGCCAGCAGTCCCTTTCGTGGGGCGCGAGGAAACACCATATATTTT.